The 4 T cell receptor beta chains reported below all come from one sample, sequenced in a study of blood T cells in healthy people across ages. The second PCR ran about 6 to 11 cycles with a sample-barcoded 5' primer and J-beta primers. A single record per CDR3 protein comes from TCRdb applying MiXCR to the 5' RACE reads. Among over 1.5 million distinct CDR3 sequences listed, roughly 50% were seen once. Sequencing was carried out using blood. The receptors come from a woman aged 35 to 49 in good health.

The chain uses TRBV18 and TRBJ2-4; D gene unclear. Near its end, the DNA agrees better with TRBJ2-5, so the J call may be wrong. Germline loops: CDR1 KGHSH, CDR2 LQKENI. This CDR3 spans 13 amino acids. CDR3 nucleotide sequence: TGTGCCAGCTCACCCGCCTCCGCGGAGACCCAGTACTTC. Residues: CASSPASAETQYF.

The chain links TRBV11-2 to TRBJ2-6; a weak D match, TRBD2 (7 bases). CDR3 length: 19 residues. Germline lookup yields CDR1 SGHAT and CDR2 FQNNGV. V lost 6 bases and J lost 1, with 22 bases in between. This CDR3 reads CASSLLLGGAPSGANVLTF. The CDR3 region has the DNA TGTGCCAGCAGTCTCCTTTTGGGGGGGGCCCCATCTGGGGCCAACGTCCTGACTTTC.

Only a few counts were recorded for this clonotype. This CDR3 is CASSPVGTGIYEQYF. CDR3 sequence (DNA): TGTGCCAGCAGCCCCGTCGGGACAGGGATCTACGAGCAGTACTTC. The chain combines TRBV7-6 with TRBJ2-7; 9 bases line up with TRBD1. With 5 bases clipped from V and 3 bases from J, the junction kept 8 bases outside the gene matches. CDR1 is SGHVS and CDR2 is FNYEAQ in the germline V gene. This CDR3 comprises 15 residues.

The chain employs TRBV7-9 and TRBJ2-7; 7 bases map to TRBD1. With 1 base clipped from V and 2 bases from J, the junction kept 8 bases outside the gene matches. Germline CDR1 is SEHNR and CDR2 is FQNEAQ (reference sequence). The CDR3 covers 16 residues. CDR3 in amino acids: CASSLDPRQGTYEQYF. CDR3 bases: TGTGCCAGCAGCTTAGACCCAAGACAGGGTACCTACGAGCAGTACTTC. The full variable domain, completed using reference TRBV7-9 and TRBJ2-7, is DTGVSQNPRHKITKRGQNVTFRCDPISEHNRLYWYRQTLGQGPEFLTYFQNEAQLEKSRLLSDRFSAERPKGSFSTLEIQRTEQGDSAMYLCASSLDPRQGTYEQYFGPGTRLTVT.